This T cell receptor beta chain was sequenced during a study of T cells in Graves' hyperthyroidism and ophthalmopathy. Amplification of TCR beta CDR3 regions was performed using RNA transcripts as template. HTBI primers drove first-round RT-PCR of the TCR CDR3. Via MiXCR, TCRdb re-called the multiplex PCR reads, giving one row per CDR3 protein. The sample contains more than 300,000 distinct CDR3 sequences, 17% of which appear only once. With respect to this clonotype: Its specificity is not known.

Findings and limits, study-wide: The blood repertoire included most of the expanded thyroid clonotypes above 0.001. Median prediction lead before ophthalmopathy onset was six to eight months with the model.

Thyroid ultrasound, orbital computed tomography, clinical symptoms, and serum thyroxine and TRAb underpinned diagnoses. This CDR3 region has 18 residues. V dropped 2 bases and J dropped 4; count of bases not matched to a gene: 14. This clonotype originated in a woman aged 25-40 years with Graves' hyperthyroidism that later progressed to Graves' ophthalmopathy. This chain connects TRBV12-3 or TRBV12-4 to TRBJ2-1, with 7 bases aligning to TRBD1. The sample taken for sequencing was blood. DNA for the CDR3: TGTGCCAGCAGTTTATATCTAAGGTCCGGGACAGCGTACAATGAGCAGTTCTTC. It yields the protein CASSLYLRSGTAYNEQFF.